The 30 T cell receptor beta chains reported below all come from one sample, sequenced in a study of blood T cell repertoires in COVID-19. Here immunoSEQ multiplex PCR was the method, and the copy in TCRdb shows in-frame clones only, minus some. The sample lists more than 150,000 clones, approximately 85% occurring once. Input material: peripheral blood. The receptors come from a woman over 75 with acute or convalescent COVID-19.

The chain couples TRBV6-5 to TRBJ2-2, with 10 nucleotides matching TRBD1. This CDR3 spans 14 amino acids. Looked up from germline, CDR1 is MNHEY and CDR2 is SVGAGI. V lost 6 bases and J lost 6; bases outside the gene matches: 4. The CDR3 coding sequence is TGTGCCAGCAGCCTTGGACAGGGGGCCGGGGAGCTGTTTTTT. It translates to CASSLGQGAGELFF.

The J gene is TRBJ1-2, the V gene TRBV3-1 (or the pseudogene TRBV3-2); D might be TRBD1 (5 bases). V lost 4 bases and J 3 bases, leaving 18 bases between the germline ends. The CDR3 spans 16 residues. CDR1 is LGHDT and CDR2 is YNNKEL in the germline V gene (reference sequence). CDR3 sequence reads: CASSLKRGGGHYGYTF. In nucleotides, the CDR3 is TGTGCCAGCAGCCTCAAACGCGGGGGAGGGCACTATGGCTACACCTTC.

In regard to this clone: Other nucleotide sequences in the sample specify the same CDR3. This chain links TRBV5-5 with TRBJ1-1; D is possibly TRBD1 (5 bases). Per germline, CDR1 SGHKS and CDR2 YYEKEE (reference sequence). Trimming cost V 0 bases and J 5 bases, with 8 bases left between them. The CDR3 sequence is 13 residues long. CDR3 loop: CASSLGGGTEAFF. The CDR3 DNA follows: TGTGCCAGCAGCTTGGGCGGGGGAACTGAAGCTTTCTTT. The full variable domain, its missing parts supplied by reference TRBV5-5 and TRBJ1-1, is DAGVTQSPTHLIKTRGQQVTLRCSPISGHKSVSWYQQVLGQGPQFIFQYYEKEERGRGNFPDRFSARQFPNYSSELNVNALLLGDSALYLCASSLGGGTEAFFGQGTRLTVV.

Regarding this clone: The junction and the germline gene differ at one end; a read error may be behind it. The rearrangement links TRBV4-3 to TRBJ1-5; D possibly corresponds to TRBD1 (6 bases). Germline V lookup: CDR1 LGHNA, CDR2 YSLEER. The length of the CDR3 is 16 residues. CDR3 loop: CASSQDLGGGKQPQHF. In nucleotides, the CDR3 is TGCGCCAGCAGCCAAGATCTAGGTGGGGGCAAACAGCCCCAGCATTTT.

This rearrangement joins TRBV6-4 to TRBJ1-1; 7 bases match TRBD1. V gave up 6 bases and J gave up 4 bases; unmatched junction bases: 8. The CDR3 runs 14 residues. The germline CDR1 and CDR2 sequences are MRHNA and SNTAGT. In DNA form, the CDR3 reads TGTGCCAGCAGGATTACAGGGGATAGCACTGAAGCTTTCTTT. Amino acid sequence: CASRITGDSTEAFF.

The chain combines TRBV5-1 with TRBJ2-7; 7 bases are shared with TRBD2. The CDR3 runs to 16 residues. CDR1 is SGHRS and CDR2 is YFSETQ in the germline V gene. J lost 1 base, V lost 2 bases, and 9 bases had no gene match. The DNA for the CDR3 is TGCGCCAGCAGCTTAGCACTCCAGGGAGGGTCCTACGAGCAGTACTTC. This encodes CASSLALQGGSYEQYF.

This clone was counted once. V gene TRBV12-3 or TRBV12-4 combines with J gene TRBJ2-5; perhaps TRBD2 as D (6 bases). The CDR3 has 13 amino acids. V was clipped by 11 bases and J by 5 bases, with 18 bases between them. CDR3 coding DNA: TGTGCCCGCGGGGTAGACGAAGCGGAGACCCAGTACTTC. It codes for CARGVDEAETQYF.

The CDR3 here is CASSLRWTGVNTEAFF. CDR3 nucleotide sequence: TGTGCCAGCAGCCTTAGGTGGACAGGGGTGAACACTGAAGCTTTCTTT. The chain links TRBV11-3 to TRBJ1-1; 9 nucleotides line up with TRBD1. The V gene's germline CDR1 is SGHNT and CDR2 YENEEA. CDR3 length equals 16 residues. The trim removed 5 bases at V and 0 bases at J, leaving 7 bases unmatched.

The rearrangement links TRBV5-1 to TRBJ2-7; TRBD2 matches 9 bases. Germline assignment: CDR1 SGHRS and CDR2 YFSETQ. V lost 0 bases and J lost 6; bases outside the gene matches: 4. The CDR3 totals 14 residues. CDR3 DNA: TGCGCCAGCAGCTTGGATAGCGGGAGTGCCGAGCAGTACTTC. Amino acid sequence: CASSLDSGSAEQYF.

The chain links TRBV6-5 to TRBJ2-3; TRBD2 agrees at 9 bases. V trimming: 10 bases; J trimming: 1 base; junction bases outside the gene matches: 9. CDR1 and CDR2 (germline): MNHEY, SVGAGI. There are 15 residues in the CDR3. The chain's CDR3 is CATARSSGGTDTQYF. The CDR3, as DNA: TGTGCCACCGCACGGTCTAGCGGGGGCACAGATACGCAGTATTTT.

V usage is TRBV2 and J usage is TRBJ1-2; TRBD1 matches at 7 bases. This CDR3 comprises 14 residues. With V trimmed by 7 bases and J by 3 bases, 8 bases remained unmatched. From germline, CDR1 is SNHLY and CDR2 FYNNEI. The CDR3 nucleotides are TGTGCCAGCATTGTAGACAGGGCAGACTATGGCTACACCTTC. Residues: CASIVDRADYGYTF.

This clone was found once. The V gene is TRBV7-9, the J gene TRBJ2-7; 9 positions match TRBD2. This CDR3 is 12 amino acids long. The V gene end was trimmed by 6 bases and the J gene end by 4 bases; junction bases not matched to a gene: 1. The germline gives CDR1 SEHNR, CDR2 FQNEAQ (reference sequence). CDR3 region: CASRREGYEQYF. The CDR3 DNA sequence: TGTGCCAGCAGGCGGGAGGGGTACGAGCAGTACTTC.

The gene calls are TRBV5-4 and TRBJ2-2; 11 nucleotides match TRBD1. Germline V CDR1 and CDR2: SGHNT, YYREEE (reference sequence). The CDR3 loop spans 15 amino acids. The V gene end was trimmed by 4 bases and the J gene end by 6 bases; junction bases not matched to a gene: 5. The CDR3 DNA sequence: TGTGCCAGCAGCGTCGGGACAGGGGGAGCCGGGGAGCTGTTTTTT. It translates to CASSVGTGGAGELFF.

The chain couples TRBV5-6 to TRBJ2-3; TRBD2 might be the D (7 bases). This CDR3 spans 12 amino acids. The V end was cut by 5 bases, the J end by 6 bases, with 10 bases between. CDR1 is SGHDT, CDR2 YYEEEE, per germline. Here the CDR3 reads CASRGGRDTQYF. The CDR3, as DNA: TGTGCCAGCAGGGGGGGGCGGGATACGCAGTATTTT.

The V call is TRBV6-5, the J call TRBJ1-2; TRBD1 matches 10 bases. Germline values: CDR1 MNHEY, CDR2 SVGAGI. With V trimmed by 2 bases and J by 7 bases, 10 bases remained unmatched. CDR3 length equals 16 residues. For the CDR3, the DNA is TGTGCCAGCAGTTACCGAGGACAGGGGGGTTTCAGTGGCTACACCTTC. Translated: CASSYRGQGGFSGYTF.

V usage is TRBV5-6 and J usage is TRBJ1-2; maybe TRBD1 (5 bases). Germline V gene data show CDR1 as SGHDT and CDR2 as YYEEEE. The V and J ends lost 3 bases and 1 base respectively, with 10 bases between them. The CDR3 has 14 amino acids. The CDR3 region has the DNA TGTGCCAGCAGCTCGGGGGGTTTTAACTATGGCTACACCTTC. Its translation: CASSSGGFNYGYTF.

The chain is built from TRBV2 and TRBJ1-1; no clear D gene. The CDR3 has 14 residues. V was cut by 4 bases and J by 5 bases, with 14 bases left in between. Germline CDR1 SNHLY, CDR2 FYNNEI. CDR3 coding DNA: TGTGCCAGCAGTGGTATCTTCCGGGAAACTGAAGCTTTCTTT. This sequence encodes CASSGIFRETEAFF.

CDR3 residues: CASSIDRERRGYTF. CDR3 nucleotides: TGTGCCAGCAGCATAGACAGGGAAAGGCGTGGCTACACCTTC. The rearrangement uses TRBV6-5 and TRBJ1-2; 7 bases align to TRBD1. V was clipped by 6 bases and J by 7 bases; unmatched bases: 11. This CDR3 comprises 14 residues. In germline, CDR1 is MNHEY, CDR2 SVGAGI.

The chain couples TRBV12-5 to TRBJ1-5; weak D call: TRBD1 (6 bases). This CDR3 has 16 residues. V was trimmed by 3 bases and J by 2 bases, leaving 14 bases between them. Germline V CDR1 and CDR2: LGHNT, FRNRAP. The CDR3 DNA reads as TGTGCTAGTGGTTTTGGGGGCGCGGGGGGCAATCAGCCCCAGCATTTT. Translating it yields CASGFGGAGGNQPQHF.

This clone came up a few times. This chain uses TRBV4-2 with TRBJ1-3; 11 bases match TRBD1. This CDR3 has 18 amino acids. Germline loops: CDR1 LGHNA, CDR2 YNFKEQ. J gave up 0 bases and V 1 base, and 5 bases lay outside the gene matches. CDR3 amino acids: CASSQVGQGGYSGNTIYF. The CDR3 DNA reads TGTGCCAGCAGCCAAGTGGGACAGGGGGGTTACTCTGGAAACACCATATATTTT.

This sequence joins TRBV5-4 and TRBJ2-2, with D perhaps TRBD1 (7 bases). CDR3 length equals 14 residues. In germline, CDR1 is SGHNT, CDR2 YYREEE (reference sequence). Trimming took 1 base from V and 6 from J, leaving 10 bases between them. The CDR3 bases are TGTGCCAGCAGCTTGCAGGGGGGCCCCGGGGAGCTGTTTTTT. Amino acids: CASSLQGGPGELFF.

The V and J genes are TRBV6-1 and TRBJ1-2; TRBD1 matches at 10 bases. The germline V gene encodes CDR1 MNHNS and CDR2 SASEGT. With V trimmed by 3 bases and J by 6 bases, 7 bases remained unmatched. The CDR3 extends over 15 amino acids. The CDR3 spells CASSDGDRGLNGYTF. Here the CDR3 DNA reads TGTGCCAGCAGTGATGGAGACAGGGGGCTCAATGGCTACACCTTC.

The V and J genes are TRBV6-1 and TRBJ2-1; TRBD2 aligns across 10 bases. V gave up 0 bases and J gave up 0 bases; unmatched junction bases: 2. The CDR3 runs 17 residues. The germline V gene has CDR1 MNHNS and CDR2 SASEGT. CDR3 in DNA: TGTGCCAGCAGTGAAGCGAGACTAGCGGGCTCCTACAATGAGCAGTTCTTC. Protein: CASSEARLAGSYNEQFF.

The gene calls are TRBV6-5 and TRBJ2-5; 7 nucleotides match TRBD2. Germline V CDR1 and CDR2: MNHEY, SVGAGI. The CDR3 contains 11 residues. With V trimmed by 9 bases and J by 12 bases, 10 bases remained unmatched. CDR3 nucleotides: TGTGCCAGTGGGACTGGGACTAAGGAGTACTTC. It translates to CASGTGTKEYF.

This clone is a singleton in its sample. The chain joins TRBV7-2 to TRBJ2-5, with D perhaps TRBD2 (5 bases). The CDR3 is 14 amino acids. The germline V and J ends were trimmed by 5 bases and 5 bases, with 15 bases remaining between them. Per germline, CDR1 SGHTA and CDR2 FQGNSA. CDR3 sequence reads: CASSARGQRETQYF. The CDR3 coding sequence is TGTGCCAGCAGCGCCCGGGGTCAGCGGGAGACCCAGTACTTC.

This chain uses TRBV9 with TRBJ2-2; 7 nucleotides agree with TRBD2. Germline lookup yields CDR1 SGDLS and CDR2 YYNGEE. The CDR3 sequence is 15 residues long. J lost 8 bases, V lost 0 bases, and 7 bases had no gene match. CDR3 sequence reads: CASSVGGGMTGELFF. CDR3 DNA: TGTGCCAGCAGCGTAGGCGGGGGAATGACTGGGGAGCTGTTTTTT.

This chain connects TRBV5-1 to TRBJ2-1, with a tentative D call TRBD2 (6 bases). The V and J ends lost 0 bases and 8 bases respectively, with 15 bases between them. Per the germline V gene, CDR1 is SGHRS and CDR2 is YFSETQ. The CDR3 covers 15 residues. CDR3: CASSLGGTPSHEQFF. The CDR3 nucleotides read TGCGCCAGCAGCTTGGGGGGGACTCCTAGCCATGAGCAGTTCTTC.

In its sample, this clone was seen a few times. This rearrangement joins TRBV5-4 to TRBJ1-6; D may be TRBD1 (5 bases). V lost 4 bases and J lost 7, with 18 bases in between. The CDR3 length is 16 residues. Looked up from germline, CDR1 is SGHNT and CDR2 is YYREEE (reference sequence). The CDR3 protein is CASSPPNQGSNSPLHF. The CDR3 DNA sequence: TGTGCCAGCAGCCCACCTAACCAGGGCTCAAATTCACCCCTCCACTTT.

This chain links TRBV5-1 with TRBJ1-1; 10 bases are a match to TRBD1. With V trimmed by 3 bases and J by 3 bases, 2 bases remained unmatched. This CDR3 has 14 residues. Germline CDR1 and CDR2: SGHRS and YFSETQ. The DNA for the CDR3 is TGCGCCAGCAGCTGGACAGGGGGAGACACTGAAGCTTTCTTT. Its translation: CASSWTGGDTEAFF.

This chain links TRBV7-2 with TRBJ2-2; 7 nucleotides align to TRBD1. The CDR3 runs 14 residues. The germline V gene encodes CDR1 SGHTA and CDR2 FQGNSA. Trimming at V came to 3 bases and at J to 6 bases, leaving 4 bases not matched to a gene. The CDR3 is CASSFNRGPGELFF. For the CDR3, the DNA is TGTGCCAGCAGCTTCAACAGGGGCCCCGGGGAGCTGTTTTTT.